The entry that follows covers one TCR beta chain sequence. The data originate from a study of T cells expressing NK-cell markers. TCRdb reprocessed the 5' RACE reads, with one entry per CDR3 protein and no DNA. The clone table shows about 140,000 distinct CDR3 sequences, with the ten largest holding around 10%. Per germline, CDR1 KGHDR and CDR2 SFDVKD. This CDR3 spans 16 amino acids. The gene calls are TRBV24-1 and TRBJ2-3; the TCRdb call, TRBD2, lacks DNA for checking. The sequence derives from a man aged 18 to 30 in good health. Sequencing used blood T cells: a sorted CD56 or NKG2C T cell subset, CD4+ or CD8+ T cells, or bulk PBMC T cells (not recorded which). CDR3: CATSDRAREGTDTQYF.